The entry below gives a single TCR beta chain sequence along with its context. This CDR3 is built from 13 residues. The germline V gene has CDR1 MNHEY and CDR2 SMNVEV (reference sequence). After removal of 7 bases from V and 3 bases from J, the junction contained 4 bases not matched to a gene. The data derive from a study of T cell changes during pregnancy in multiple sclerosis. Data came from immunoSEQ multiplex PCR; TCRdb stores just in-frame clones and leaves some out. The table records tens of thousands of clones, around 90% of them present only once. Sequenced material: CD8+ T cells from peripheral blood mononuclear cells, taken before pregnancy. The rearrangement links TRBV27 to TRBJ2-3; the match to TRBD2 covers 7 bases. The TCR comes from a female donor with multiple sclerosis, enrolled in a pregnancy study. The CDR3, as DNA: TGTGCCAGCACTGAAGCGGGGACAGATACGCAGTATTTT. Translated: CASTEAGTDTQYF.